The source of this TCR beta chain is a study of T-cell memory formation after mild COVID-19. Study details: The two donors had largely donor-specific TCR clusters.

General observations from the study: Confirmation was lacking for SARS-CoV-2 specificity of second-wave clones that peaked on day 37. The study found balanced CD4/CD8 in clones contracting day 15 to 85 and a CD4+ lean in later expanders. Pre-infection memory contained some responding clones, which suggested that cross-reactive memory had joined.

The germline V and J ends were trimmed by 1 base and 4 bases, with 7 bases remaining between them. CDR1 is DFQATT and CDR2 is SNEGSKA in the germline V gene (reference sequence). The CDR3 is 12 residues long. Points on this clonotype: What it recognizes is unknown.

One entry per CDR3 protein, called by TCRdb with MiXCR from the 5' RACE reads. This sample has about 240,000 distinct CDR3 sequences; approximately 9% occur once, and the top ten carry 20% to 25%. The TCR was taken from a young man who had mild COVID-19 (a few samples of this study predate the infection). Cell type and time point are not known. This sequence joins TRBV20-1 and TRBJ2-5; the D is unclear. Input material: PBMCs or a T cell subset sorted from them (not recorded which). In DNA form, the CDR3 reads TGCAGTGCTAGAGGCAGGACAGAGACCCAGTACTTC. Translation gives CSARGRTETQYF.